The 5 T cell receptor beta chains listed next were all sequenced from one sample in a study of shared clonotypes between healthy human individuals. Here immunoSEQ multiplex PCR was the method, and the copy in TCRdb shows in-frame clones only, minus some. Among 600,000 or so clones listed, 95% to 98% were seen once. Naive CD8 cells lacked CD45RO and underwent positive selection for CCR7, leaving out terminally differentiated effector memory CD45RA+ cells. Sequencing was performed on naive CD8+ T cells sorted from blood. Receptors were obtained from a man aged 25-45 years in good health.

The chain combines TRBV7-8 with TRBJ2-3; the D gene is possibly TRBD2 (5 bases). CDR3 length: 15 residues. The V end lost 2 bases, the J end lost 1 base, and 10 bases lay between the germline ends. CDR1 is SGHVS and CDR2 is FQNEAQ in the germline V gene. In DNA form, the CDR3 reads TGTGCCAGCAGCTTACCGCGGGTTGGCACAGATACGCAGTATTTT. Its translation is CASSLPRVGTDTQYF. The full variable domain, in which reference TRBV7-8 and TRBJ2-3 provide the parts outside the CDR3, is GAGVSQSPRYKVAKRGQDVALRCDPISGHVSLFWYQQALGQGPEFLTYFQNEAQLDKSGLPSDRFFAERPEGSVSTLKIQRTQQEDSAVYLCASSLPRVGTDTQYFGPGTRLTVL.

This chain links TRBV27 with TRBJ2-3, with D perhaps matching TRBD2 (6 bases). The length of the CDR3 is 13 residues. V dropped 3 bases and J dropped 4 bases, with 8 bases sitting between them. Looked up from germline, CDR1 is MNHEY and CDR2 is SMNVEV (reference sequence). The CDR3: CASSFGGADTQYF. The CDR3 DNA is TGTGCCAGCAGTTTTGGAGGGGCAGATACGCAGTATTTT.

The rearrangement joins TRBV20-1 to TRBJ1-1; D is uncertain. The CDR3 length is 11 residues. Trimming shortened V by 4 bases and J by 11 bases, and 14 bases separated the two germline ends. CDR1 and CDR2 (germline): DFQATT, SNEGSKA (reference sequence). CDR3 amino acids: CSAIKDLFAFF. The CDR3 DNA is TGCAGTGCTATAAAGGACTTGTTCGCTTTCTTT.

CDR3 amino acids: CASSWDSSGRPNNEQFF. The CDR3 coding sequence is TGCGCCAGCAGCTGGGACTCTAGCGGGAGGCCGAACAATGAGCAGTTCTTC. The genes are TRBV5-1 and TRBJ2-1, with 11 positions matching TRBD2. Germline V gene data show CDR1 as SGHRS and CDR2 as YFSETQ. The CDR3 spans 17 residues. With 3 bases clipped from V and 5 bases from J, the junction kept 10 bases outside the gene matches.

This chain connects TRBV5-1 to TRBJ2-2; a possible D gene is TRBD1 (5 bases). The CDR3 sequence is 14 residues long. V lost 0 bases, J lost 5 bases, and 8 bases lay in between. Germline values: CDR1 SGHRS, CDR2 YFSETQ. The CDR3 DNA reads as TGCGCCAGCAGCTTGGTGCAGGGAACCGGGGAGCTGTTTTTT. Amino acids: CASSLVQGTGELFF.